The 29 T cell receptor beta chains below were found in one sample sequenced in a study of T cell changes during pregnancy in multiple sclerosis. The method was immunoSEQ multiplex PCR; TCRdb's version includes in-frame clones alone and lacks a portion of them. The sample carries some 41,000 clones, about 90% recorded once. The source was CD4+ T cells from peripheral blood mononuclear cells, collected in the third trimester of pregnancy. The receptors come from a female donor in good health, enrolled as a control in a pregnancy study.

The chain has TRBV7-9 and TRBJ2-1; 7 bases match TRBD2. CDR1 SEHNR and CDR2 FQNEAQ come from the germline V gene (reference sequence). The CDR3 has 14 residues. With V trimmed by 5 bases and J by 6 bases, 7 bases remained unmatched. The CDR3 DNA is TGTGCCAGCAGCCTACGCGGGAGACCCAATGAGCAGTTCTTC. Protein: CASSLRGRPNEQFF.

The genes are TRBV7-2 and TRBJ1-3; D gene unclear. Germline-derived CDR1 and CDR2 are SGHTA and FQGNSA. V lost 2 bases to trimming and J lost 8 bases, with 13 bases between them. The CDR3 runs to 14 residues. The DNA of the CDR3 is TGTGCCAGCAGCTTAAGTTTTTCGGGAGACACCATATATTTT. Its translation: CASSLSFSGDTIYF. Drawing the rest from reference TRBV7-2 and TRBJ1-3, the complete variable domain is GAGVSQSPSNKVTEKGKDVELRCDPISGHTALYWYRQSLGQGLEFLIYFQGNSAPDKSGLPSDRFSAERTGGSVSTLTIQRTQQEDSAVYLCASSLSFSGDTIYFGEGSWLTVV.

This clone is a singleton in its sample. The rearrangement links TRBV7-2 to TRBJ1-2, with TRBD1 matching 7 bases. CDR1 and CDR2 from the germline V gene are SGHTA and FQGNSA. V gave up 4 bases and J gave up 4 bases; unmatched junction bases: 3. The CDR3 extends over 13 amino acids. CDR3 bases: TGTGCCAGCAGCTCTGGACAGGCCTATGGCTACACCTTC. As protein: CASSSGQAYGYTF.

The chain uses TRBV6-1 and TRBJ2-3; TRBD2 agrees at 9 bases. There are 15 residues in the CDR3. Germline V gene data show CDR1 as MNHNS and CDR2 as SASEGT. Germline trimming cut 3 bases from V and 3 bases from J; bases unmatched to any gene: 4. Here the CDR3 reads CASSDGTSFTDTQYF. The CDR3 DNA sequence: TGTGCCAGCAGTGACGGGACTAGCTTTACAGATACGCAGTATTTT.

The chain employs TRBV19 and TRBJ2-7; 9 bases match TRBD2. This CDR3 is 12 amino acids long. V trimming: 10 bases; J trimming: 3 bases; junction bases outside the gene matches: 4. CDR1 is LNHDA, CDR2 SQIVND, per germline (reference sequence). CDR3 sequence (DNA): TGTGCCACCTCGACTAGCGGCTACGAGCAGTACTTC. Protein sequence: CATSTSGYEQYF.

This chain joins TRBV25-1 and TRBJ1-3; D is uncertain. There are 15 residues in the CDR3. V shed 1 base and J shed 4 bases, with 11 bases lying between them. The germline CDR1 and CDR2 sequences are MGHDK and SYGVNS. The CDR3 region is CASSELRGLGNTIYF. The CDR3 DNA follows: TGTGCCAGCAGTGAATTGCGGGGTCTCGGAAACACCATATATTTT.

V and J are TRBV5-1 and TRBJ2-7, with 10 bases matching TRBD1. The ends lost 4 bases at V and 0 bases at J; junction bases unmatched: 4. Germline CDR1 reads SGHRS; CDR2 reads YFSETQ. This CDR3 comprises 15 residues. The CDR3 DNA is TGCGCCAGCAGCGAGGACAGGGGGTACTCCTACGAGCAGTACTTC. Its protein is CASSEDRGYSYEQYF.

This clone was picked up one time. For the CDR3, the DNA is TGTGCCAGCAGCGTTTCCTCAGATACGCAGTATTTT. The encoded protein is CASSVSSDTQYF. The rearrangement joins TRBV9 to TRBJ2-3; no definite D call. The germline CDR1 and CDR2 sequences are SGDLS and YYNGEE. V lost 2 bases, J lost 4 bases, and 5 bases lay in between. This CDR3 is 12 amino acids long.

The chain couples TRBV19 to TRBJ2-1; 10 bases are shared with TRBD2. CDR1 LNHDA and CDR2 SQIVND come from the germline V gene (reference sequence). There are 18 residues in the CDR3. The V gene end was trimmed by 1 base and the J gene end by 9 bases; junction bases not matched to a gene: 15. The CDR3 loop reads CASSIGLKRTSGRGEQFF. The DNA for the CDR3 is TGTGCCAGTAGTATAGGCCTTAAACGGACTAGCGGTAGAGGTGAGCAGTTCTTC.

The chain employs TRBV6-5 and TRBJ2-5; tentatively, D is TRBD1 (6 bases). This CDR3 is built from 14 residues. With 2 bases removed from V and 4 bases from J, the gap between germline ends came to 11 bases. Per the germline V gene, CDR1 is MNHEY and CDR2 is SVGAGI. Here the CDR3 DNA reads TGTGCCAGCAGTTACCAGCCACAGGGAGAGACCCAGTACTTC. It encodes CASSYQPQGETQYF.

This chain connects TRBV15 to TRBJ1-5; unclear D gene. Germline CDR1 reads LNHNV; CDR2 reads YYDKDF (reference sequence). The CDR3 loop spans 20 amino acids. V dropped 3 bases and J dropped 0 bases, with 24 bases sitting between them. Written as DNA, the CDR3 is TGTGCCACCAGCAGCCCCACCGGGCCTAGCGGGTATTATAGCAATCAGCCCCAGCATTTT. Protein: CATSSPTGPSGYYSNQPQHF.

The DNA of the CDR3 is TGTGCCAGCAGTTTACGGCCGGAGGGGGAGCTGTTTTTT. Encoded protein: CASSLRPEGELFF. J is TRBJ2-2 and V is TRBV28; no firm D call. V lost 2 bases and J 8 bases, leaving 9 bases between the germline ends. The CDR3 spans 13 residues. Looked up from germline, CDR1 is MDHEN and CDR2 is SYDVKM.

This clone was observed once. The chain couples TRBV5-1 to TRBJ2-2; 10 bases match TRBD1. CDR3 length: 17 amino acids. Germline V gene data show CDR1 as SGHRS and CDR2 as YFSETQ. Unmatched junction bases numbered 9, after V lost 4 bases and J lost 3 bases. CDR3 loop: CASSVARGTGDTGELFF. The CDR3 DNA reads TGCGCCAGCAGCGTAGCCCGGGGGACAGGGGACACCGGGGAGCTGTTTTTT.

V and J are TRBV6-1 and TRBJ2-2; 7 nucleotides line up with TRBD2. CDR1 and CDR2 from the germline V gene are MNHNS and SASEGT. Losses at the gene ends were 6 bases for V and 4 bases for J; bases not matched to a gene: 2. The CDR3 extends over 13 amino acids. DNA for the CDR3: TGTGCCAGCAGAAGGGAGGGCACCGGGGAGCTGTTTTTT. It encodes CASRREGTGELFF.

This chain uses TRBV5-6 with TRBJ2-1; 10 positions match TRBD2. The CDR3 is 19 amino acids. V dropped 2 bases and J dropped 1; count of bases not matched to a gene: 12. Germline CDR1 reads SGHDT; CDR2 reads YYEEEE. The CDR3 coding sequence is TGTGCCAGCAGCTTTGGACTAGCGGCGACCTCGATGTCCTACAATGAGCAGTTCTTC. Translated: CASSFGLAATSMSYNEQFF.

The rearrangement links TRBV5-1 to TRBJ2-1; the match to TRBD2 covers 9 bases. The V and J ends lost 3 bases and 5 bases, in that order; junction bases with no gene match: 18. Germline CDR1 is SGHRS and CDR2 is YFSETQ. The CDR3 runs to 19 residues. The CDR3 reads CASSSSSTWASSGDNEQFF. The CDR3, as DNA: TGCGCCAGCAGCTCCTCCTCGACCTGGGCGTCTAGCGGGGACAATGAGCAGTTCTTC.

The CDR3 nucleotides read TGCGCCAGCAGTGAGTCGGGACTAGCGGATGGCACAGATACGCAGTATTTT. This translates into CASSESGLADGTDTQYF. The rearrangement joins TRBV10-1 to TRBJ2-3; TRBD2 matches at 11 bases. CDR3 length: 17 amino acids. Unmatched junction bases numbered 3, after V lost 0 bases and J lost 1 base. Germline V gene data show CDR1 as WNHNN and CDR2 as SYGVQD (reference sequence).

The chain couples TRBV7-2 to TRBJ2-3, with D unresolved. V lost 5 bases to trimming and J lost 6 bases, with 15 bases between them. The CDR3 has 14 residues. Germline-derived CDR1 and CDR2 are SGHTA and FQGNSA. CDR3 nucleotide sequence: TGTGCCAGCAGCCCCGATCACTCAGCGGATACGCAGTATTTT. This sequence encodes CASSPDHSADTQYF.

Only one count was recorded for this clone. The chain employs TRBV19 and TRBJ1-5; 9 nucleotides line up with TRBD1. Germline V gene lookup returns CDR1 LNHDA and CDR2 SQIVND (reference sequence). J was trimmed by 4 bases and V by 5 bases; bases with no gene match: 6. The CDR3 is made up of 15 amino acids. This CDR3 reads CASSPLTGGNQPQHF. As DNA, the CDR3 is TGTGCCAGTAGTCCTCTGACAGGGGGAAATCAGCCCCAGCATTTT.

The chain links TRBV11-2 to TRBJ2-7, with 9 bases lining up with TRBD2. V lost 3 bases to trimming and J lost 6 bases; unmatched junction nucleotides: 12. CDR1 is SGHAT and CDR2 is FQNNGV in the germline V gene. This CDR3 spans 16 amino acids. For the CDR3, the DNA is TGTGCCAGCAGCTTCTCTGAGTTAGCGGGGGAGGGCGAGCAGTACTTC. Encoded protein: CASSFSELAGEGEQYF.

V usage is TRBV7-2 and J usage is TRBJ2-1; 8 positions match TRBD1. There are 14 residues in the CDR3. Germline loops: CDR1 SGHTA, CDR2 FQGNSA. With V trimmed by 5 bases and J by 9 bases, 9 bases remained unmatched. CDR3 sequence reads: CASSPGGLSGEQFF. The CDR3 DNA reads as TGTGCCAGCAGCCCAGGGGGCCTATCTGGTGAGCAGTTCTTC.

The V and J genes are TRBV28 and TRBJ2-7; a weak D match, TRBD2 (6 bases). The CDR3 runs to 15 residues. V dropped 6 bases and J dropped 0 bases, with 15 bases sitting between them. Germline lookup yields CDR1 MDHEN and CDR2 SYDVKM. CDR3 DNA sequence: TGTGCCAGCAGACCATCTAGCGCCCGCTCCTACGAGCAGTACTTC. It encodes CASRPSSARSYEQYF.

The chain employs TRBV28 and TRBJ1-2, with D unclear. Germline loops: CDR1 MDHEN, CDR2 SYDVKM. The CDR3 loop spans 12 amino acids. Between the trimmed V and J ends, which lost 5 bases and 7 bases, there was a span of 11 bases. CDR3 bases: TGTGCCAGCAGTGTAGAGGTTCCTGGCTACACCTTC. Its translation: CASSVEVPGYTF.

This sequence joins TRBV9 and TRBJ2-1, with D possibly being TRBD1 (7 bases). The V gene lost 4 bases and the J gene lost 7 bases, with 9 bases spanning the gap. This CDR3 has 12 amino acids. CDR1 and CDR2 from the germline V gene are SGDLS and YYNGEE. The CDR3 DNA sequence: TGTGCCAGCAGCCCAGGGGGGAATGAGCAGTTCTTC. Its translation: CASSPGGNEQFF. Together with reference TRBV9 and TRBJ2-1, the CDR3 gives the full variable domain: DSGVTQTPKHLITATGQRVTLRCSPRSGDLSVYWYQQSLDQGLQFLIQYYNGEERAKGNILERFSAQQFPDLHSELNLSSLELGDSALYFCASSPGGNEQFFGPGTRLTVL.

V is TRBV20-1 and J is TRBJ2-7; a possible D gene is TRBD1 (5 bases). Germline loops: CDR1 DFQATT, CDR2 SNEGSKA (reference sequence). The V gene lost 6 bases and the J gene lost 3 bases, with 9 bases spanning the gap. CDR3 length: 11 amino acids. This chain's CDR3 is CSARQNYEQYF. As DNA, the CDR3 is TGCAGTGCACGACAGAACTACGAGCAGTACTTC.

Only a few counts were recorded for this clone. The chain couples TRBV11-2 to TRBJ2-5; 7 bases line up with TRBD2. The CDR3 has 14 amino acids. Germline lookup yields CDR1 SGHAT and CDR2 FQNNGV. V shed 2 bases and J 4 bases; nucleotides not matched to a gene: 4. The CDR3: CASSLMGGRETQYF. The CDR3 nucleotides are TGTGCCAGCAGCTTAATGGGAGGGAGAGAGACCCAGTACTTC.

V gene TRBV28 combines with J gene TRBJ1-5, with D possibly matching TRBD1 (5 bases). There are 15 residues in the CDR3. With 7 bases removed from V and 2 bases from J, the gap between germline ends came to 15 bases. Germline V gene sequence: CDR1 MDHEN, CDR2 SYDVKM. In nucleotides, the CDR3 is TGTGCCAGCACCGGGACTACCTTGGGCAATCAGCCCCAGCATTTT. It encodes CASTGTTLGNQPQHF.

The CDR3 nucleotides are TGTGCCAGCAGTTACCACTCGACAGGCTCTAGCACAGATACGCAGTATTTT. Translating it yields CASSYHSTGSSTDTQYF. The chain couples TRBV6-4 to TRBJ2-3, with a tentative D call TRBD1 (6 bases). The CDR3 is 17 amino acids. Germline V gene data show CDR1 as MRHNA and CDR2 as SNTAGT. V was shortened by 5 bases and J by 0 bases, with 18 bases between the two germline ends.

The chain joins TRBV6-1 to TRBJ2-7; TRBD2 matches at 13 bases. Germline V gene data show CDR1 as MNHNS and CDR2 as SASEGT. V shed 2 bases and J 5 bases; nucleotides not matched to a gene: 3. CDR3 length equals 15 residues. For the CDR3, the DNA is TGTGCCAGCAGTGAAACTAGCGGGGGGGCCCACGAGCAGTACTTC. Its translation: CASSETSGGAHEQYF.